This T cell receptor beta chain is drawn from a study of blood T cell repertoires in COVID-19. Turning to the study itself: COVID-19 samples, acute and convalescent, were from the United States, Italy and Spain. Nucleic acid was either cDNA or gDNA, and it came from T cells, B-cell-depleted T cells, or PBMCs.

V was cut by 0 bases and J by 10 bases, with 12 bases left in between. The CDR3 totals 13 residues. CDR1 is SGHRS and CDR2 is YFSETQ in the germline V gene. Per the original data handling: Reference gene primer amplification in the assay estimated nucleated cell counts. Profiling relied on immunoSEQ multiplex PCR, and the TCRdb table lists in-frame clones only, not all of them. V, J and clone size are those of that table, while D and trimming were read from the DNA. The sample includes under 150,000 clones, about nine tenths of them seen just once. The chain links TRBV5-1 to TRBJ2-3, with D possibly matching TRBD2 (6 bases). The source of this sequence is a human donor in a cohort sampled during active COVID-19. Specimen: peripheral blood. This CDR3 reads CASSLDPTGAQYF. The CDR3 region has the DNA TGCGCCAGCAGCTTGGATCCCACGGGGGCGCAGTATTTT.